A selection of T cell receptor beta chains follows, all from one sample in a study of cytomegalovirus exposure and HLA in healthy donors. Sequencing used immunoSEQ multiplex PCR; TCRdb keeps in-frame clones, though not all of them. The sample consists of roughly 100,000 clones, less than 75% of them appearing once. What was sequenced was PBMCs. These receptors all stem from a middle-aged man in good health and CMV-seropositive. The CDR3 runs from the conserved cysteine through the conserved F or W. D genes are given only for firm matches. Expanded clones are given a class, and other clones once, few, many or no size at all.

.	TRBV19	TRBJ1-1	TRBD1	CASGTGARTEAFF	TGTGCCAGTGGGACAGGGGCTCGCACTGAAGCTTTCTTT
once	TRBV5-4	TRBJ2-5	TRBD2	CASTLAGGRVETQYF	TGTGCCAGCACCTTAGCGGGAGGGCGGGTAGAGACCCAGTACTTC
.	TRBV7-8	TRBJ2-7	TRBD1	CASSLAVTGTYEQYF	TGTGCCAGCAGCTTAGCGGTGACAGGGACCTACGAGCAGTACTTC
.	TRBV29-1	TRBJ2-1	.	CSVGTPTYNEQFF	TGCAGCGTTGGGACTCCTACCTACAATGAGCAGTTCTTC
once	TRBV18	TRBJ1-4	.	CASSPRMIRDKDEKLFF	TGTGCCAGCTCACCAAGAATGATCCGGGACAAGGATGAAAAACTGTTTTTT
few	TRBV18	TRBJ2-1	.	CASSRPLHEQFF	TGTGCCAGCTCACGGCCGCTCCATGAGCAGTTCTTC
.	TRBV7-8	TRBJ1-5	.	CASSLSGGYSYQQPQHF	TGTGCCAGCAGCTTATCCGGGGGATACAGCTACCAACAGCCCCAGCATTTT
.	TRBV29-1	TRBJ1-1	.	CSVNEVRNTEAFF	TGCAGCGTTAACGAGGTTCGGAACACTGAAGCTTTCTTT
.	TRBV10-2	TRBJ2-7	TRBD2	CASSESSLAGEQHF	TGCGCCAGCAGTGAGTCGAGCCTAGCGGGAGAGCAGCACTTC
.	TRBV30	TRBJ2-5	TRBD2	CAWSVLAAKETQYF	TGTGCCTGGAGCGTACTAGCGGCGAAAGAGACCCAGTACTTC
.	TRBV7-9	TRBJ2-7	TRBD2	CASNLGLAGDEQYF	TGTGCCAGCAACCTGGGACTAGCGGGAGACGAGCAGTACTTC